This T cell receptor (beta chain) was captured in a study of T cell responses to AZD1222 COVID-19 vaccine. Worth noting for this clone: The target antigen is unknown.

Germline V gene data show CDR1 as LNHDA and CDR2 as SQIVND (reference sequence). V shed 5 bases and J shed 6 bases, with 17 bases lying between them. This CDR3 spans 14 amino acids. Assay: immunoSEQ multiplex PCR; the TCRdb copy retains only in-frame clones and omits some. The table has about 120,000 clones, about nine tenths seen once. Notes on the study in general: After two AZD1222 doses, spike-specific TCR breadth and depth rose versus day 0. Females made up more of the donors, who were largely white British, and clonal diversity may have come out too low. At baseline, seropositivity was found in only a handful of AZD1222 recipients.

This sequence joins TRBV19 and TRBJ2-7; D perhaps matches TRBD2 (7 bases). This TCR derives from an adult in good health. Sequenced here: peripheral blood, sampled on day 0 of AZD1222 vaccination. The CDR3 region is CASSGGAGFFEQYF. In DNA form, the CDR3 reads TGTGCCAGTAGTGGGGGGGCCGGCTTCTTCGAGCAGTACTTC.